A single sample gave rise to the 20 T cell receptor beta chains below, sequenced in a study of Graves' ophthalmopathy and Graves' hyperthyroidism. The study amplified TCR beta CDR3 regions using RNA transcripts. Amplification began with first-round RT-PCR using HTBI primers, then second-round multiplex PCR was performed. TCRdb reprocessed the multiplex PCR reads with MiXCR, giving one entry per CDR3 protein. The sample has more than 300,000 distinct CDR3 sequences, 15% seen once. Source material: peripheral blood. The receptors stem from a woman between 18 and 29 years old with stable Graves' hyperthyroidism.

Of note for this clonotype: Given the absence of the conserved phenylalanine or tryptophan at the CDR3 end, a read error is likely. The chain combines TRBV12-3 or TRBV12-4 with TRBJ1-1; TRBD1 matches at 8 bases. The J segment lost 3 bases and the V segment lost 7 bases, leaving 4 bases of the junction unmatched. The CDR3 spans 13 residues. The CDR3, as DNA: TGTGCCAGCACTACCAGGGGGCACACTGAAGCTTTCTAT. Translation: CASTTRGHTEAFY.

The chain employs TRBV11-2 and TRBJ1-5; D gene ambiguous. V lost 5 bases, J lost 7 bases, and 18 bases lay in between. The CDR3 loop spans 15 amino acids. Looked up from germline, CDR1 is SGHAT and CDR2 is FQNNGV. CDR3 protein: CASSARAEVRQPQHF. In DNA, the CDR3 is TGTGCCAGCAGCGCTCGGGCCGAGGTAAGGCAGCCCCAGCATTTT. Full variable domain (rest looked up from reference TRBV11-2 and TRBJ1-5): EAGVAQSPRYKIIEKRQSVAFWCNPISGHATLYWYQQILGQGPKLLIQFQNNGVVDDSQLPKDRFSAERLKGVDSTLKIQPAKLEDSAVYLCASSARAEVRQPQHFGDGTRLSIL.

This clonotype was counted ten times or more. The gene calls are TRBV7-3 and TRBJ2-2; D is undetermined. V lost 7 bases, J lost 4 bases, and 16 bases lay in between. The CDR3 contains 15 residues. Germline lookup yields CDR1 SGHTA and CDR2 FQGTGA. The DNA of the CDR3 is TGTGCCAGCACCAACTCGCGCTCTTCCACCGGGGAGCTGTTTTTT. Its protein is CASTNSRSSTGELFF.

This chain joins TRBV3-1 and TRBJ1-2, with D perhaps matching TRBD1 (6 bases). V lost 3 bases to trimming and J lost 6 bases, with 17 bases between them. This CDR3 has 15 amino acids. CDR1 and CDR2 (germline): LGHDT, YNNKEL (reference sequence). The CDR3 bases are TGTGCCAGCAGCCATGCCTCAGGGGCCCCTCATGGCTACACCTTC. Amino acid sequence: CASSHASGAPHGYTF.

This clonotype was recorded many times. The chain recombines TRBV5-5 with TRBJ2-5, with TRBD2 matching over 9 bases. The V and J ends lost 0 bases and 6 bases, in that order; junction bases with no gene match: 12. Looked up from germline, CDR1 is SGHKS and CDR2 is YYEKEE (reference sequence). The CDR3 contains 17 residues. The CDR3 spells CASSLDPSGAAVKTQYF. CDR3 nucleotides: TGTGCCAGCAGCTTGGACCCTAGCGGGGCAGCGGTGAAGACCCAGTACTTC.

This clonotype was seen repeatedly, ten times or more. The rearrangement joins TRBV11-2 to TRBJ2-6; TRBD1 is a possible D gene (5 bases). The V end lost 4 bases, the J end lost 4 bases, and 11 bases lay between the germline ends. CDR1 and CDR2 from the germline V gene are SGHAT and FQNNGV. The CDR3 sequence is 15 residues long. As DNA, the CDR3 is TGTGCCAGCAGCTCAATTAGGACAGGGGCCAACGTCCTGACTTTC. Translating gives CASSSIRTGANVLTF. Full variable domain (outside the CDR3, taken from reference TRBV11-2 and TRBJ2-6): EAGVAQSPRYKIIEKRQSVAFWCNPISGHATLYWYQQILGQGPKLLIQFQNNGVVDDSQLPKDRFSAERLKGVDSTLKIQPAKLEDSAVYLCASSSIRTGANVLTFGAGSRLTVL.

This clonotype was counted many times. J is TRBJ2-7 and V is TRBV20-1, with a weak D call TRBD2 (6 bases). V dropped 5 bases and J dropped 6 bases, with 17 bases sitting between them. CDR3 length: 13 amino acids. Germline loops: CDR1 DFQATT, CDR2 SNEGSKA (reference sequence). Here the CDR3 reads CSAWDRDLGEQYF. The DNA for the CDR3 is TGCAGTGCTTGGGACCGGGACTTAGGCGAGCAGTACTTC.

J is TRBJ1-1 and V is TRBV2, with D possibly being TRBD1 (6 bases). The V gene's germline CDR1 is SNHLY and CDR2 FYNNEI. The V end lost 6 bases, the J end lost 4 bases, and 18 bases lay between the germline ends. This CDR3 is built from 15 residues. The CDR3 is CASSQEQGWGTEAFF. The CDR3 DNA reads TGTGCCAGCAGCCAGGAACAGGGATGGGGCACTGAAGCTTTCTTT.

The V gene is TRBV15, the J gene TRBJ1-5; 9 bases fit TRBD1. Germline V gene lookup returns CDR1 LNHNV and CDR2 YYDKDF (reference sequence). V lost 6 bases to trimming and J lost 3 bases; unmatched junction nucleotides: 9. The CDR3 is made up of 16 amino acids. As DNA, the CDR3 is TGTGCCACCAGATCTTATGGGACAGGGCCCAATCAGCCCCAGCATTTT. It translates to CATRSYGTGPNQPQHF.

This clonotype was observed many times. This chain connects TRBV11-3 to TRBJ2-7; D could derive from TRBD1 or TRBD2 (5 bases each). Trimming shortened V by 4 bases and J by 3 bases, and 10 bases separated the two germline ends. This CDR3 contains 13 residues. Looked up from germline, CDR1 is SGHNT and CDR2 is YENEEA. The CDR3 spells CASSWGGFYEQYF. CDR3 in DNA: TGTGCCAGCAGCTGGGGCGGGTTCTACGAGCAGTACTTC. The whole variable domain, filled in from reference TRBV11-3 and TRBJ2-7, reads EAGVVQSPRYKIIEKKQPVAFWCNPISGHNTLYWYLQNLGQGPELLIRYENEEAVDDSQLPKDRFSAERLKGVDSTLKIQPAELGDSAVYLCASSWGGFYEQYFGPGTRLTVT.

This clonotype was recorded at least ten times. The chain links TRBV20-1 to TRBJ2-5, with D possibly matching TRBD2 (6 bases). From germline, CDR1 is DFQATT and CDR2 SNEGSKA (reference sequence). The CDR3 extends over 16 amino acids. Trimming left V 3 bases short and J 0 bases short, with 17 bases between. This CDR3 reads CSASSSEGVYQETQYF. In DNA form, the CDR3 reads TGCAGTGCTAGTTCTTCGGAGGGAGTGTACCAAGAGACCCAGTACTTC.

This clonotype was detected ten times or more. A read error may explain this, as a much larger clone is one base away. The V call is TRBV6-1, the J call TRBJ2-7; possible D gene TRBD1, 5 bases. Germline loops: CDR1 MNHNS, CDR2 SASEGT. The germline V and J ends were trimmed by 3 bases and 5 bases, with 8 bases remaining between them. The CDR3 has 12 amino acids. The CDR3 is CASSDPRDEQYF. The CDR3 region has the DNA TGTGCCAGCAGTGATCCCAGGGACGAGCAGTACTTC.

This clonotype was recorded many times. At one boundary the junction diverges from the germline segment, which might be a read error. This chain joins TRBV5-1 and TRBJ1-4; a weak D match, TRBD1 (5 bases). This CDR3 has 15 residues. Per germline, CDR1 SGHRS and CDR2 YFSETQ. Here the CDR3 reads CASTLVGQANEKLFF. The DNA for the CDR3 is TGCGCCAGCACCTTGGTGGGGCAGGCAAATGAAAAACTGTTTTTT.

There are many counts of this clonotype. The genes are TRBV5-1 and TRBJ1-2; the D is unclear. CDR1 and CDR2 (germline): SGHRS, YFSETQ. The CDR3 totals 13 residues. Trimming removed 2 bases at V and 1 base at J, with 6 bases between. DNA for the CDR3: TGCGCCAGCAGCTTAAGCCGTAACTATGGCTACACCTTC. Translating gives CASSLSRNYGYTF.

This clonotype was found many times. The chain is built from TRBV28 and TRBJ1-2, with TRBD1 as a possible D gene (5 bases). V was clipped by 7 bases and J by 3 bases, with 24 bases between them. Germline V gives CDR1 MDHEN, CDR2 SYDVKM. The CDR3 covers 17 residues. For the CDR3, the DNA is TGTGCCAGCAACCTAATGGTTTCTGCGACAGAAGACTATGGCTACACCTTC. It is translated as CASNLMVSATEDYGYTF.

This clonotype was seen at least ten times. The chain links TRBV7-9 to TRBJ1-2, with a possible D match to TRBD1 (5 bases). Germline V CDR1 and CDR2: SEHNR, FQNEAQ (reference sequence). The CDR3 sequence is 13 residues long. Deletions cut 11 bases from V and 0 bases from J, with 13 bases between. The CDR3: CAGVRGPNYGYTF. The CDR3 DNA reads TGTGCCGGGGTACGGGGACCTAACTATGGCTACACCTTC.

This clonotype has at least ten counts. The V gene is TRBV2, the J gene TRBJ1-1; D is unclear. The germline V gene has CDR1 SNHLY and CDR2 FYNNEI. The CDR3 is 12 residues long. With 10 bases removed from V and 7 bases from J, the gap between germline ends came to 16 bases. The CDR3 sequence is CATRGWTGEAFF. The CDR3 bases are TGTGCCACCCGGGGTTGGACGGGTGAAGCTTTCTTT. Full variable domain (outside the CDR3, taken from reference TRBV2 and TRBJ1-1): EPEVTQTPSHQVTQMGQEVILRCVPISNHLYFYWYRQILGQKVEFLVSFYNNEISEKSEIFDDQFSVERPDGSNFTLKIRSTKLEDSAMYFCATRGWTGEAFFGQGTRLTVV.

This clonotype was found many times. The V and J genes are TRBV19 and TRBJ2-7, with D possibly matching TRBD2 (5 bases). The germline V and J ends were trimmed by 5 bases and 3 bases, with 11 bases remaining between them. CDR3 length equals 13 residues. Germline loops: CDR1 LNHDA, CDR2 SQIVND (reference sequence). The CDR3 DNA reads as TGTGCCAGTAGTGTAGGACTGATCTACGAGCAGTACTTC. Translating gives CASSVGLIYEQYF.

This clonotype was observed a few times. The V call is TRBV11-2, the J call TRBJ1-1, with D tentatively TRBD1 (6 bases). The CDR3 extends over 17 amino acids. The V gene's germline CDR1 is SGHAT and CDR2 FQNNGV. Trimming stripped 3 bases from V and 4 bases from J, with 21 bases between. Here the CDR3 DNA reads TGTGCCAGCAGCTTCCCATCCCGGGGGGCGCAGACCACTGAAGCTTTCTTT. This encodes CASSFPSRGAQTTEAFF. The full variable domain, completed using reference TRBV11-2 and TRBJ1-1, is EAGVAQSPRYKIIEKRQSVAFWCNPISGHATLYWYQQILGQGPKLLIQFQNNGVVDDSQLPKDRFSAERLKGVDSTLKIQPAKLEDSAVYLCASSFPSRGAQTTEAFFGQGTRLTVV.

This clonotype was picked up many times. The gene calls are TRBV6-2 or TRBV6-3 and TRBJ2-2; D is uncertain. CDR3 size: 18 residues. CDR1 MNHEY and CDR2 SVGEGT come from the germline V gene. The V end lost 4 bases, the J end lost 3 bases, and 21 bases lay between the germline ends. The CDR3 DNA reads as TGTGCCAGCAGTTCCCGCGCTGGTGCGGTGGTTCACACCGGGGAGCTGTTTTTT. Its protein product is CASSSRAGAVVHTGELFF.